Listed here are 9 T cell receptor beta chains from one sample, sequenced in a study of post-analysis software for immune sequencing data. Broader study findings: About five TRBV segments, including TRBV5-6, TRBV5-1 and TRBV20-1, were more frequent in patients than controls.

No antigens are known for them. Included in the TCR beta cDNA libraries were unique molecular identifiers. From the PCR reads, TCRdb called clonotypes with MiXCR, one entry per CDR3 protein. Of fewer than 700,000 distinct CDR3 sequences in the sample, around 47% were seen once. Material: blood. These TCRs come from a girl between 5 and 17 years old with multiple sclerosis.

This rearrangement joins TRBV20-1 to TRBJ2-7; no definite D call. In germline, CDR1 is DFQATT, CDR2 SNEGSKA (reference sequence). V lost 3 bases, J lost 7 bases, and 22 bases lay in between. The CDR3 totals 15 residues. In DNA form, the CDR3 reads TGCAGTGCTAGTCGGCCCACTTTGCGAGGTGGGGAGCAGTACTTC. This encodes CSASRPTLRGGEQYF.

The CDR3 is CASNRGARSEQYF. CDR3 coding DNA: TGTGCCAGCAACCGGGGGGCGCGATCCGAGCAGTACTTC. The gene calls are TRBV6-5 and TRBJ2-7; D perhaps matches TRBD2 (7 bases). Trimming removed 7 bases from V and 6 bases from J, with 16 bases in between. CDR1 and CDR2 from the germline V gene are MNHEY and SVGAGI. The CDR3 is 13 amino acids.

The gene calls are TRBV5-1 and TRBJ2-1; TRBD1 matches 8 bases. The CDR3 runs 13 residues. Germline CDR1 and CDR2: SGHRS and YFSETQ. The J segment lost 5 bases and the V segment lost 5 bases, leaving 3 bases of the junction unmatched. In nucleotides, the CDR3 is TGCGCCAGCAGTGGACAGGGCCACAATGAGCAGTTCTTC. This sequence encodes CASSGQGHNEQFF.

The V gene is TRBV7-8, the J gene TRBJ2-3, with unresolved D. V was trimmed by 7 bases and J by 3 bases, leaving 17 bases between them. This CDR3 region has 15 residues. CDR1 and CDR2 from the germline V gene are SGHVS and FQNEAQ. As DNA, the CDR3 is TGTGCCAGCACCCTACATGGGTATTTTACAGATACGCAGTATTTT. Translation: CASTLHGYFTDTQYF.

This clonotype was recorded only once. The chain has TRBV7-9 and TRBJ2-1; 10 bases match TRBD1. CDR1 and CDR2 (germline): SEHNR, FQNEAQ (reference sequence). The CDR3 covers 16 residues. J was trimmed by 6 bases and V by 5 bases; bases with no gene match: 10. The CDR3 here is CASSPPGTGVINEQFF. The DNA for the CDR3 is TGTGCCAGCAGCCCTCCCGGGACAGGGGTAATCAATGAGCAGTTCTTC.

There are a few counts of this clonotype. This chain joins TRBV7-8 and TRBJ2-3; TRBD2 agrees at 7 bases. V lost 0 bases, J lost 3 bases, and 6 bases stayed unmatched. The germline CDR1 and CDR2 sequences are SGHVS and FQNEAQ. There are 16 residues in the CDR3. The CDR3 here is CASSLASGVVTDTQYF. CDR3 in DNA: TGTGCCAGCAGCTTAGCGAGCGGGGTTGTGACAGATACGCAGTATTTT. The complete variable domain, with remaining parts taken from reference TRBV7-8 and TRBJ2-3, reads GAGVSQSPRYKVAKRGQDVALRCDPISGHVSLFWYQQALGQGPEFLTYFQNEAQLDKSGLPSDRFFAERPEGSVSTLKIQRTQQEDSAVYLCASSLASGVVTDTQYFGPGTRLTVL.

The CDR3 is CASSGSYSSNEQFF. CDR3 coding DNA: TGTGCCAGCAGCGGTTCCTATTCTTCCAATGAGCAGTTCTTC. The chain couples TRBV7-9 to TRBJ2-1; D ambiguous. This CDR3 is 14 amino acids long. CDR1 and CDR2 (germline): SEHNR, FQNEAQ (reference sequence). Deletions cut 5 bases from V and 6 bases from J, with 14 bases between.

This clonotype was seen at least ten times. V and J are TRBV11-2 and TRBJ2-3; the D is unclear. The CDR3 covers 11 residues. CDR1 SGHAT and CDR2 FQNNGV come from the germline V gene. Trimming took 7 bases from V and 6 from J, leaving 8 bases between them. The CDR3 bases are TGTGCCAGCACCGTTAGTGATACGCAGTATTTT. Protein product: CASTVSDTQYF.

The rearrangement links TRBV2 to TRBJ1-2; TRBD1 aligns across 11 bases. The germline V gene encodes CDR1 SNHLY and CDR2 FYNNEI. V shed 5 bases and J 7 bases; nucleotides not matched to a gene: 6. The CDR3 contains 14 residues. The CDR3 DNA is TGTGCCAGCAGTCGGACAGGGGGCCTTTCTGGCTACACCTTC. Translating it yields CASSRTGGLSGYTF.